A single sample is the source of the 10 T cell receptor beta chains below, sequenced in a study of regulatory T cells in long-lasting Graves disease. Libraries of TCR beta came from iRepertoire HTBI primers plus Arm-PCR of CDR3 regions. One entry per CDR3 protein results from TCRdb running MiXCR on the multiplex PCR reads. This sample has about 560,000 distinct CDR3 sequences, with roughly 16% found just once. Time point meaning: newly diagnosed GD, antithyroid drugs for less than 3 months. PBMCs were the source of the RNA used for TCR sequencing. These sequences were also reported in another study, on T cells in Graves' hyperthyroidism and ophthalmopathy.

Here the sequenced sample was peripheral blood mononuclear cells (PBMCs), taken at new diagnosis, from a patient treated with antithyroid drugs. All receptors come from a man aged 18 to 30 with Graves disease.

This clonotype was recorded many times. The rearrangement links TRBV2 to TRBJ2-7; 8 bases are a match to TRBD2. Germline CDR1 is SNHLY and CDR2 is FYNNEI. Trimming at V came to 4 bases and at J to 7 bases, leaving 12 bases not matched to a gene. This CDR3 is built from 15 residues. CDR3 nucleotides: TGTGCCAGCAGTGTTTCACTAGCGGCCTTGAGGGAGCAGTACTTC. Its protein is CASSVSLAALREQYF.

This clonotype was detected many times. The chain combines TRBV6-1 with TRBJ1-1; 12 positions match TRBD1. J lost 10 bases, V lost 6 bases, and 9 bases had no gene match. The CDR3 covers 14 residues. CDR1 and CDR2 from the germline V gene are MNHNS and SASEGT. In nucleotides, the CDR3 is TGTGCCAGCAGCAATCCGGGACAGGGGGCTTTAGCTTTCTTT. This translates into CASSNPGQGALAFF.

The V call is TRBV20-1, the J call TRBJ2-4; TRBD1 might be the D (5 bases). The CDR3 totals 14 residues. Germline-derived CDR1 and CDR2 are DFQATT and SNEGSKA (reference sequence). Trimming pared 6 bases from V and 5 bases from J, leaving 17 bases between. The CDR3 nucleotides are TGCAGTGCACACGATGTGGGCAGGGAAAACATTCAGTACTTC. Amino acid sequence: CSAHDVGRENIQYF.

This chain connects TRBV7-9 to TRBJ1-5, with 9 nucleotides matching TRBD1. The J segment lost 6 bases and the V segment lost 5 bases, leaving 8 bases of the junction unmatched. There are 15 residues in the CDR3. Germline V gene lookup returns CDR1 SEHNR and CDR2 FQNEAQ (reference sequence). The CDR3 bases are TGTGCCAGCAGCCCCCTGACAGGGGGGATTCAGCCCCAGCATTTT. Amino acids: CASSPLTGGIQPQHF.

This clonotype was seen a few times. The chain is built from TRBV20-1 and TRBJ2-4, with 9 bases that match TRBD1. The CDR3 spans 13 residues. Germline V CDR1 and CDR2: DFQATT, SNEGSKA (reference sequence). J gave up 8 bases and V 6 bases, and 8 bases lay outside the gene matches. The CDR3 spells CSATPGQGYIQYF. DNA for the CDR3: TGCAGTGCCACTCCGGGACAGGGATACATTCAGTACTTC.

A remark on this clonotype: A clone one base away is much larger, so this may be a read error. The V and J genes are TRBV7-8 and TRBJ2-1, with TRBD2 identical over 10 bases. CDR3 size: 15 residues. CDR1 and CDR2 from the germline V gene are SGHVS and FQNEAQ. The CDR3 nucleotides are TGTGCCAGCAGCCTCCTAGCGGGAGTTTACAATAAGCAGTTCTTC. Translation: CASSLLAGVYNKQFF.

This clonotype came up many times. The chain joins TRBV7-3 to TRBJ2-1, with 9 bases fitting TRBD2. CDR3 size: 15 residues. Germline V CDR1 and CDR2: SGHTA, FQGTGA. V trimming: 5 bases; J trimming: 2 bases; junction bases outside the gene matches: 4. CDR3 nucleotides: TGTGCCAGCAGCGATAGCGGGGGCACCTACAATGAGCAGTTCTTC. It encodes CASSDSGGTYNEQFF.

The V call is TRBV7-3, the J call TRBJ1-5, with TRBD1 as a possible D gene (6 bases). CDR3 length: 18 amino acids. Germline V CDR1 and CDR2: SGHTA, FQGTGA. V lost 1 base and J lost 0, with 16 bases in between. CDR3 in amino acids: CASSLKAEQGHSNQPQHF. CDR3 sequence (DNA): TGTGCCAGCAGCTTAAAGGCCGAACAGGGACATAGCAATCAGCCCCAGCATTTT.

The rearrangement joins TRBV7-9 to TRBJ2-1; D is perhaps TRBD1 (6 bases). The CDR3 is 18 residues long. The germline gives CDR1 SEHNR, CDR2 FQNEAQ (reference sequence). The germline V and J ends were trimmed by 5 bases and 0 bases, with 20 bases remaining between them. The CDR3 DNA sequence: TGTGCCAGCAGCGCCCCGGGAAGGGGGACGAGCTCCTACAATGAGCAGTTCTTC. Translated: CASSAPGRGTSSYNEQFF.

This rearrangement joins TRBV6-2 or TRBV6-3 to TRBJ1-5; D possibly corresponds to TRBD1 (5 bases). Trimming left V 5 bases short and J 4 bases short, with 18 bases between. The CDR3 is made up of 16 amino acids. Germline-derived CDR1 and CDR2 are MNHEY and SVGEGT. In DNA, the CDR3 is TGTGCCAGCAGTGAATTCCACGGGGGATGGAATCAGCCCCAGCATTTT. Encoded protein: CASSEFHGGWNQPQHF.